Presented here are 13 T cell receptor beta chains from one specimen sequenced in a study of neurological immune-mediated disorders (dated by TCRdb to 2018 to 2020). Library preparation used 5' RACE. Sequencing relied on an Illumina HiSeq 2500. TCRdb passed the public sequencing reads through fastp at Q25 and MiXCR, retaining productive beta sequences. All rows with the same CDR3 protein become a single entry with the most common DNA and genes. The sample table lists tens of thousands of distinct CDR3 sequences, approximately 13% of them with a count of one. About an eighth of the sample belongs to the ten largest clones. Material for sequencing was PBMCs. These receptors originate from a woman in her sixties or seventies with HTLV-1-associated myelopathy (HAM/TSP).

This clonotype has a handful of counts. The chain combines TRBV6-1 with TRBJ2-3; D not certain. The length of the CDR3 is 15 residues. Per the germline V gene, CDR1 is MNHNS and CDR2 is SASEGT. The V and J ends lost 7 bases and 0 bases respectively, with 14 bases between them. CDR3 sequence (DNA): TGTGCCAGCATCCCCAGAACCTCTAGCACAGATACGCAGTATTTT. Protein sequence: CASIPRTSSTDTQYF.

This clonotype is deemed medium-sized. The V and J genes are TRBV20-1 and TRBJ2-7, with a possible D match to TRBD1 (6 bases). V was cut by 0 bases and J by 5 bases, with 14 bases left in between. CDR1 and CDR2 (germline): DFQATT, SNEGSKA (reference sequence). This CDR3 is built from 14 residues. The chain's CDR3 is CSARETGGLDEQYF. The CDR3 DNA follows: TGCAGTGCTAGAGAGACAGGCGGCCTGGACGAGCAGTACTTC.

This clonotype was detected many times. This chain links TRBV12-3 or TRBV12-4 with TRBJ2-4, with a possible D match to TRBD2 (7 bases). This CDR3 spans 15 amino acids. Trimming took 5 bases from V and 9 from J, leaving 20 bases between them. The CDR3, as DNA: TGTGCCAGCAGTCATGAGGGGGGGGGGAAATCCATTCAGTACTTC. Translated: CASSHEGGGKSIQYF.

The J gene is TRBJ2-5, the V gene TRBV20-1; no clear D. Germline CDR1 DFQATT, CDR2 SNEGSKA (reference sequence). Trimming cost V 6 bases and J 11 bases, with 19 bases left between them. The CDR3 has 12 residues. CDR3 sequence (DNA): TGCAGTGCCATCAAAGGAGTAAGTGAGCAGTACTTC. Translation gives CSAIKGVSEQYF.

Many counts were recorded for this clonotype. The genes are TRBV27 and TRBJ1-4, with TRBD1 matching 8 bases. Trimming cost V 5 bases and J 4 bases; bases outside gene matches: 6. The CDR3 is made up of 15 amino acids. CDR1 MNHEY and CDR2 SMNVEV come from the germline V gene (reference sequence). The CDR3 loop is CASSPWDRYNEKLFF. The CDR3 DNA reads TGTGCCAGCAGTCCCTGGGACAGGTATAATGAAAAACTGTTTTTT.

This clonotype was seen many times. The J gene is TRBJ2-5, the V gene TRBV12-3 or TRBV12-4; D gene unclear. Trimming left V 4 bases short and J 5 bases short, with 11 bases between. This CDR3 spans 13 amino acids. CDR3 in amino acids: CASSSIRSETQYF. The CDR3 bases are TGTGCCAGCAGTTCGATACGATCGGAGACCCAGTACTTC.

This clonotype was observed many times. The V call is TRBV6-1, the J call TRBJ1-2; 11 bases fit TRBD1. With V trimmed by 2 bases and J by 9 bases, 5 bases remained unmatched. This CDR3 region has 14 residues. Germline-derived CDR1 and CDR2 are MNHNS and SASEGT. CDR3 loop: CASSERTGGASYTF. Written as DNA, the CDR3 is TGTGCCAGCAGTGAACGGACAGGGGGCGCGAGCTACACCTTC.

DNA for the CDR3: TGTGCCACCAGTGGAGGGGTCGGGATAGAGACCCAGTACTTC. It codes for CATSGGVGIETQYF. V is TRBV24-1 and J is TRBJ2-5, with D perhaps given as TRBD1 or TRBD2 (5 bases each). CDR1 and CDR2 (germline): KGHDR, SFDVKD. The ends were cut back, 5 bases at V and 4 bases at J, with 13 bases in the middle. CDR3 length: 14 residues.

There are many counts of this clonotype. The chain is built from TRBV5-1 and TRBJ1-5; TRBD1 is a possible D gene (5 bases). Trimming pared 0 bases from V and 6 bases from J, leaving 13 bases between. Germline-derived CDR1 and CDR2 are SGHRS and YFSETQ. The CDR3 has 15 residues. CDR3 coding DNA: TGCGCCAGCAGCTTGGATGAGTCAGGGACTCAGCCCCAGCATTTT. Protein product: CASSLDESGTQPQHF.

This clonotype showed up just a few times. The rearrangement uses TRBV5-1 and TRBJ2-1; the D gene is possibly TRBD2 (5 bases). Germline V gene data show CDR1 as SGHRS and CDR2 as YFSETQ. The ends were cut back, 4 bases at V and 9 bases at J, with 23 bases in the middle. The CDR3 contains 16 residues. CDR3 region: CASSTLPGIPTGEQFF. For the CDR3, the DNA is TGCGCCAGCAGCACCCTACCCGGGATTCCAACGGGTGAGCAGTTCTTC.

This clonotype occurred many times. CDR3 in DNA: TGCAGTGCTAGAGCCAGACAGGGGTGGGGGGAGACCCAGTACTTC. Amino acids: CSARARQGWGETQYF. The chain recombines TRBV20-1 with TRBJ2-5; TRBD1 matches at 8 bases. Per the germline V gene, CDR1 is DFQATT and CDR2 is SNEGSKA (reference sequence). V dropped 1 base and J dropped 5; count of bases not matched to a gene: 9. The length of the CDR3 is 15 residues.

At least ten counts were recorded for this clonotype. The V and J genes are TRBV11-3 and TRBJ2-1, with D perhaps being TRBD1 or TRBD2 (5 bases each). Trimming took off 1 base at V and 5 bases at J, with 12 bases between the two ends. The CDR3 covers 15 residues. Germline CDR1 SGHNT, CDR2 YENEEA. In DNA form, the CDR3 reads TGTGCCAGCAGCTTAGGTGAGGGGCTGCACAATGAGCAGTTCTTC. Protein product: CASSLGEGLHNEQFF.

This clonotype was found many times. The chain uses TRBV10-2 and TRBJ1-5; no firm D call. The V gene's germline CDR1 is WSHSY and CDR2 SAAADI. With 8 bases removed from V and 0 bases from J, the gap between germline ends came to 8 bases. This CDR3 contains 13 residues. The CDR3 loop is CASGWYSNQPQHF. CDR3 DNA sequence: TGCGCCAGCGGCTGGTATAGCAATCAGCCCCAGCATTTT.